These 16 T cell receptor beta chains originate from one sample sequenced in a study of blood T cell repertoires in COVID-19. Repertoires were generated with immunoSEQ multiplex PCR, while TCRdb's copy carries only in-frame clones and drops some. The sample lists almost 400,000 clones, approximately 87% seen once, with 0.95% to 1% in the top ten. Material for sequencing was PBMCs or T cells enriched from blood (not recorded which). The receptors come from a woman in her thirties with acute COVID-19.

This clone was recorded once. CDR3 sequence (DNA): TGTGCCAGCAGTCGAACAGGGCCCGCTAACTATGGCTACACCTTC. Translated: CASSRTGPANYGYTF. The chain joins TRBV6-5 to TRBJ1-2; the D gene is possibly TRBD1 (6 bases). Per germline, CDR1 MNHEY and CDR2 SVGAGI. The CDR3 sequence is 15 residues long. Deletions cut 5 bases from V and 0 bases from J, with 13 bases between.

The V and J genes are TRBV10-2 and TRBJ2-3; a possible D gene is TRBD1 (6 bases). The V end was cut by 8 bases, the J end by 6 bases, with 27 bases between. This CDR3 spans 17 amino acids. Looked up from germline, CDR1 is WSHSY and CDR2 is SAAADI. Here the CDR3 DNA reads TGCGCCAGCGTCCGCTCCGGGACACCTCTGACGGGGGATACGCAGTATTTT. It specifies CASVRSGTPLTGDTQYF.

The sample holds one count of this clone. The CDR3 coding sequence is TGCAGTGCTAGTACTAGCGGGGGGGCGTATGATACGCAGTATTTT. Protein product: CSASTSGGAYDTQYF. The genes are TRBV20-1 and TRBJ2-3, with TRBD2 matching over 13 bases. CDR1 and CDR2 (germline): DFQATT, SNEGSKA (reference sequence). Losses at the gene ends were 3 bases for V and 6 bases for J; bases not matched to a gene: 6. This CDR3 has 15 residues.

This chain connects TRBV24-1 to TRBJ1-5; possible D gene TRBD1, 6 bases. The germline V and J ends were trimmed by 3 bases and 6 bases, with 14 bases remaining between them. Germline values: CDR1 KGHDR, CDR2 SFDVKD. The CDR3 spans 15 residues. DNA of the CDR3: TGTGCCACCAGTGATGCAGGGGAGAGAAGTCAGCCCCAGCATTTT. It specifies CATSDAGERSQPQHF.

The J gene is TRBJ2-7, the V gene TRBV2; TRBD1 agrees at 10 bases. The CDR3 has 15 residues. Germline V gives CDR1 SNHLY, CDR2 FYNNEI. V shed 3 bases and J 1 base; nucleotides not matched to a gene: 3. The CDR3 DNA reads as TGTGCCAGCAGTGAGACAGGGGGCCAGTCCTACGAGCAGTACTTC. Its translation: CASSETGGQSYEQYF. Filled out from reference TRBV2 and TRBJ2-7, the complete variable domain reads EPEVTQTPSHQVTQMGQEVILRCVPISNHLYFYWYRQILGQKVEFLVSFYNNEISEKSEIFDDQFSVERPDGSNFTLKIRSTKLEDSAMYFCASSETGGQSYEQYFGPGTRLTVT.

CDR3 bases: TGTGCCAGCAGTTATGAGGGGGCCGGGTACAATGAGCAGTTCTTC. Its protein product is CASSYEGAGYNEQFF. The V gene is TRBV6-5, the J gene TRBJ2-1, with 7 bases matching TRBD1. The germline V gene encodes CDR1 MNHEY and CDR2 SVGAGI. This CDR3 is 15 amino acids long. Losses at the gene ends were 3 bases for V and 4 bases for J; bases not matched to a gene: 6.

This chain joins TRBV6-5 and TRBJ1-1, with D possibly matching TRBD1 (5 bases). The V end was cut by 6 bases, the J end by 5 bases, with 16 bases between. Germline CDR1 and CDR2: MNHEY and SVGAGI. The CDR3 runs 14 residues. The CDR3 sequence is CASSLQAPQTEAFF. Written as DNA, the CDR3 is TGTGCCAGCAGCCTACAGGCCCCTCAAACTGAAGCTTTCTTT.

This clone was seen a few times. This chain connects TRBV11-2 to TRBJ1-2; D not certain. The germline V gene encodes CDR1 SGHAT and CDR2 FQNNGV. V shed 5 bases and J shed 5 bases, with 12 bases lying between them. The CDR3 is 13 amino acids. The CDR3 sequence is CASSPRTVYGYTF. The CDR3 DNA sequence: TGTGCCAGCAGCCCTCGGACTGTGTATGGCTACACCTTC.

The chain joins TRBV27 to TRBJ1-1, with a possible D match to TRBD1 (6 bases). Germline-derived CDR1 and CDR2 are MNHEY and SMNVEV (reference sequence). V was trimmed by 8 bases and J by 3 bases, leaving 13 bases between them. The CDR3 covers 13 residues. CDR3 bases: TGTGCCAGCGGAGACACAGGGTACACTGAAGCTTTCTTT. Translated: CASGDTGYTEAFF.

The chain links TRBV7-8 to TRBJ1-2; a weak D match, TRBD1 (5 bases). CDR1 SGHVS and CDR2 FQNEAQ come from the germline V gene. Trimming pared 2 bases from V and 2 bases from J, leaving 21 bases between. CDR3 length: 18 amino acids. CDR3 sequence reads: CASSLYPEGWGTNYGYTF. The CDR3 DNA is TGTGCCAGCAGCTTATACCCGGAGGGATGGGGGACCAACTATGGCTACACCTTC.

This chain joins TRBV7-8 and TRBJ1-5; 7 positions agree with TRBD1. This CDR3 region has 15 residues. Germline V gene lookup returns CDR1 SGHVS and CDR2 FQNEAQ. Losses at the gene ends were 1 base for V and 4 bases for J; bases not matched to a gene: 4. The CDR3 region is CASSLDGTDNQPQHF. The CDR3 DNA sequence: TGTGCCAGCAGCTTAGATGGGACAGATAATCAGCCCCAGCATTTT.

The chain employs TRBV3-1 (or the pseudogene TRBV3-2) and TRBJ2-7; a possible D gene is TRBD1 (5 bases). This CDR3 has 13 amino acids. V shed 3 bases and J shed 7 bases, with 13 bases lying between them. CDR1 and CDR2 from the germline V gene are LGHDT and YNNKEL (reference sequence). The CDR3 here is CASSQYSGFEQYF. Written as DNA, the CDR3 is TGTGCCAGCAGCCAGTATTCAGGGTTTGAGCAGTACTTC.

V usage is TRBV7-6 and J usage is TRBJ2-6, with D hard to call. Trimming took off 4 bases at V and 0 bases at J, with 4 bases between the two ends. The CDR3 totals 14 residues. Germline V gene data show CDR1 as SGHVS and CDR2 as FNYEAQ. The CDR3 protein is CASSSRSGANVLTF. CDR3 bases: TGTGCCAGCAGCTCCCGCTCTGGGGCCAACGTCCTGACTTTC.

This chain joins TRBV14 and TRBJ1-2, with unresolved D. CDR1 is SGHDN, CDR2 FVKESK, per germline. Trimming removed 2 bases at V and 6 bases at J, with 10 bases between. The CDR3 totals 13 residues. CDR3 protein: CASSQRHRNGYTF. In nucleotides, the CDR3 is TGTGCCAGCAGCCAACGCCACAGAAATGGCTACACCTTC.

The chain has TRBV4-2 and TRBJ2-7, with D maybe TRBD2 (6 bases). In germline, CDR1 is LGHNA, CDR2 YNFKEQ. Trimming shortened V by 1 base and J by 2 bases, and 15 bases separated the two germline ends. This CDR3 has 16 amino acids. The CDR3 nucleotides read TGTGCCAGCAGCCAAGCCCTACGGGGGTCCACCTACGAGCAGTACTTC. It yields the protein CASSQALRGSTYEQYF.

The V call is TRBV13, the J call TRBJ1-1; no reliable D call. CDR3 length: 16 amino acids. CDR1 is PRHDT and CDR2 is FYEKMQ in the germline V gene (reference sequence). V gave up 2 bases and J gave up 1 base, with 14 bases separating them. The CDR3 reads CASSLRAGETNTEAFF. CDR3 DNA sequence: TGTGCCAGCAGCTTACGGGCGGGCGAAACGAACACTGAAGCTTTCTTT. Full variable domain (outside the CDR3, taken from reference TRBV13 and TRBJ1-1): AAGVIQSPRHLIKEKRETATLKCYPIPRHDTVYWYQQGPGQDPQFLISFYEKMQSDKGSIPDRFSAQQFSDYHSELNMSSLELGDSALYFCASSLRAGETNTEAFFGQGTRLTVV.